A selection of T cell receptor beta chains follows, all from one sample in a study of blood T cells in healthy people across ages. TCRdb itself ran the 5' RACE reads through MiXCR, one entry per CDR3 protein. The table lists 750,000 to 950,000 distinct CDR3 sequences, approximately 24% of them singletons. The sample was also linked to a second study, of T cells of mothers and their children.

The sample taken for sequencing was blood. Receptors originate from a boy between 10 and 17 years old in good health. CDR3s include the opening cysteine and the closing phenylalanine or tryptophan. A D gene is named only where the DNA matches it firmly. The size field is filled for only some rows; it gives once, few, many or a size class.

J	V	size	D	CDR3	DNA
TRBJ1-2	TRBV4-1	.	TRBD1	CASSQTGGSGYTF	TGCGCCAGCAGCCAGACAGGGGGCAGTGGCTACACCTTC
TRBJ2-2	TRBV14	many	.	CASSQDGLDGELFF	TGTGCCAGCAGCCAAGACGGTCTAGACGGGGAGCTGTTTTTT
TRBJ1-3	TRBV20-1	few	.	CSTKRGDRNTIYF	TGCAGTACAAAGAGGGGAGATCGAAACACCATATATTTT
TRBJ1-2	TRBV11-2	.	TRBD1	CASSLEAGGNYGYTF	TGTGCCAGCAGCTTAGAGGCAGGGGGCAACTATGGCTACACCTTC
TRBJ2-7	TRBV7-8	.	.	CASSLVGGPGPYYEQYF	TGTGCCAGCAGCTTAGTAGGGGGTCCGGGGCCCTACTACGAGCAGTACTTC
TRBJ1-2	TRBV29-1	.	.	CSVRPGNPYNYGYTF	TGCAGCGTTAGACCGGGCAATCCCTATAACTATGGCTACACCTTC
TRBJ1-2	TRBV6-4	.	TRBD1	CASSDTGVGYTF	TGTGCCAGCAGTGACACAGGGGTTGGCTACACCTTC
TRBJ2-3	TRBV10-2	few	.	CASSEMGDTQYF	TGCGCCAGCAGTGAGATGGGTGATACGCAGTATTTT
TRBJ2-2	TRBV7-3	.	TRBD1	CASSPTGGVAGELFF	TGTGCCAGCAGCCCTACAGGGGGCGTAGCCGGGGAGCTGTTTTTT
TRBJ2-7	TRBV5-5	few	.	CASSYIPTYEQYF	TGTGCCAGCAGCTATATTCCCACTTACGAGCAGTACTTC
TRBJ2-1	TRBV25-1	.	.	CASSDLGGSYNEQFF	TGTGCCAGCAGTGACCTCGGGGGATCCTACAATGAGCAGTTCTTC
TRBJ1-2	TRBV7-2	.	.	CASSLVGGLRDGYTF	TGTGCCAGCAGCTTAGTTGGGGGCCTAAGGGATGGCTACACCTTC
TRBJ1-1	TRBV9	few	TRBD1	CASSVGETGADTEAFF	TGTGCCAGCAGCGTAGGTGAGACAGGGGCGGACACTGAAGCTTTCTTT
TRBJ2-5	TRBV5-1	many	TRBD2	CASSLGLAGGLKTQYF	TGCGCCAGCAGCCTAGGACTAGCGGGGGGGCTGAAGACCCAGTACTTC
TRBJ2-3	TRBV7-3	.	.	CASSLIITDTQYF	TGTGCCAGCAGCTTAATTATCACAGATACGCAGTATTTT
TRBJ2-1	TRBV5-1	few	.	CASRLQEKYNEQFF	TGCGCCAGCAGGTTACAAGAGAAATACAATGAGCAGTTCTTC
TRBJ2-2	TRBV24-1	.	.	CATRLGHTGELFF	TGTGCCACCAGACTAGGTCACACCGGGGAGCTGTTTTTT
TRBJ1-2	TRBV6-1	few	.	CASSEIGYGYTF	TGTGCCAGCAGTGAAATCGGATATGGCTACACCTTC
TRBJ2-7	TRBV28	.	TRBD2	CASETSGGYEQYF	TGTGCCAGCGAAACTAGCGGGGGCTACGAGCAGTACTTC
TRBJ1-4	TRBV10-3	.	TRBD1	CAIRGQGGEKLFF	TGTGCCATCCGAGGACAGGGTGGCGAAAAACTGTTTTTT
TRBJ1-4	TRBV5-1	.	.	CASSLRWDEKLFF	TGCGCCAGCAGCTTGAGGTGGGATGAAAAACTGTTTTTT
TRBJ2-5	TRBV18	few	TRBD2	CASSPPAGAQETQYF	TGTGCCAGCTCACCACCGGCGGGAGCCCAAGAGACCCAGTACTTC
TRBJ1-2	TRBV7-9	.	TRBD1	CASSLVTKTGGRGYTF	TGTGCCAGCAGCTTAGTAACTAAGACAGGGGGCCGTGGCTACACCTTC
TRBJ2-5	TRBV20-1	few	.	CSARDLPPSEETQYF	TGCAGTGCTAGAGATCTCCCCCCCTCCGAGGAGACCCAGTACTTC
TRBJ2-3	TRBV7-6	.	TRBD1	CASSSYGQGLDTQYF	TGTGCCAGCAGCTCCTACGGACAGGGGTTAGATACGCAGTATTTT
TRBJ1-5	TRBV2	.	TRBD1	CASAGQVSNQPQHF	TGTGCCAGCGCCGGACAGGTTAGCAATCAGCCCCAGCATTTT